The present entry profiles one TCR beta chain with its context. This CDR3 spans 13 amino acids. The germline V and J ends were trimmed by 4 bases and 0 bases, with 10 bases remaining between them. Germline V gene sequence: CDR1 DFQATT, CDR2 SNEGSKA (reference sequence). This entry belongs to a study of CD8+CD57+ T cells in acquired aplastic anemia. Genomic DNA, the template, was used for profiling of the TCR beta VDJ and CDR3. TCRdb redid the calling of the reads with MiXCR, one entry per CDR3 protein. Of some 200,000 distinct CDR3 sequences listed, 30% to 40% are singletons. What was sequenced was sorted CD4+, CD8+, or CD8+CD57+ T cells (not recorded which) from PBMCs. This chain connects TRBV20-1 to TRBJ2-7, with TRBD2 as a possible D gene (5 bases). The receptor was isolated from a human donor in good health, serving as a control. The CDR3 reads CSATDYSSYEQYV. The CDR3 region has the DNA TGCAGTGCTACCGACTACAGCTCCTACGAGCAGTACGTC.